Presented here are 3 T cell receptor beta chains from one specimen sequenced in a study of graft-versus-host responses after intestinal transplantation. Profiled with immunoSEQ multiplex PCR; TCRdb holds only in-frame clones, not every one. The profile shows some 100,000 clones, about nine tenths of them singletons. Antigens for these TCRs are unknown. The sequences come from unstimulated CD8+ T cells sorted from spleen or lymph node cells, collected before intestinal transplant. The receptors were gathered from a human donor who received an intestinal transplant.

The chain carries TRBV7-9 and TRBJ2-5, with TRBD2 matching 8 bases. V was clipped by 7 bases and J by 2 bases; unmatched bases: 3. The CDR3 loop spans 13 amino acids. Per the germline V gene, CDR1 is SEHNR and CDR2 is FQNEAQ (reference sequence). The CDR3 is CASTSGGQETQYF. DNA of the CDR3: TGTGCCAGCACATCGGGGGGGCAAGAGACCCAGTACTTC.

V and J are TRBV15 and TRBJ1-4, with 7 bases fitting TRBD1. The germline CDR1 and CDR2 sequences are LNHNV and YYDKDF (reference sequence). V lost 2 bases to trimming and J lost 4 bases; unmatched junction nucleotides: 1. The CDR3 has 14 amino acids. CDR3 DNA sequence: TGTGCCACCAGCAGACGACAGGGTAATGAAAAACTGTTTTTT. Its protein is CATSRRQGNEKLFF.

J is TRBJ2-5 and V is TRBV9, with TRBD1 matching 8 bases. Germline CDR1 and CDR2: SGDLS and YYNGEE. The CDR3 length is 14 residues. V shed 3 bases and J 1 base; nucleotides not matched to a gene: 2. CDR3 sequence reads: CASSAGTGQETQYF. CDR3 nucleotide sequence: TGTGCCAGCAGCGCAGGGACAGGCCAAGAGACCCAGTACTTC.